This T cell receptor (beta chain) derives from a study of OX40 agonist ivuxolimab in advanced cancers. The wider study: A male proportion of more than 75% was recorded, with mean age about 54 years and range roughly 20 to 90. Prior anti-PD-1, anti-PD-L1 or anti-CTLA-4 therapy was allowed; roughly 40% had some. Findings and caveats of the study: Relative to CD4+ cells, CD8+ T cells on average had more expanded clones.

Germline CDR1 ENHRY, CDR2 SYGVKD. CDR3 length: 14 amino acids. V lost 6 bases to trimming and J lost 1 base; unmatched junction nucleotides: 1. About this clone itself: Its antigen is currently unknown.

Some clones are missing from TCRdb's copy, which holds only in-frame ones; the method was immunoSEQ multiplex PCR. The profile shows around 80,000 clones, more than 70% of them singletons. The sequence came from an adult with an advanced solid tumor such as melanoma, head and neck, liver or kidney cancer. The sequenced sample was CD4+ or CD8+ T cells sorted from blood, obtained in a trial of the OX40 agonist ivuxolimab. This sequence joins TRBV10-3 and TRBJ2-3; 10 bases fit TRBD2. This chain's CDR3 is CAIRLAGGTDTQYF. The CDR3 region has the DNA TGTGCCATCAGGCTAGCGGGAGGCACAGATACGCAGTATTTT.